This T cell receptor beta chain was observed in a study of shared clonotypes between healthy human individuals. The study's findings and limits: It was only blood that was sampled, and tissue repertoires likely differ. Among the subsets, naive ones generally showed larger estimated richness than memory ones.

Trimming left V 2 bases short and J 0 bases short, with 9 bases between. This CDR3 spans 15 amino acids. The germline gives CDR1 LGHNA, CDR2 YNFKEQ. Comment on this clone: What it binds is unknown.

The study enrolled healthy HIV-negative adults without recent acute infections or vaccinations as donors. Here immunoSEQ multiplex PCR was the method, and the copy in TCRdb shows in-frame clones only, minus some. Here the sample spans about 2.4 million clones, roughly 93% being singletons. The chain links TRBV4-2 to TRBJ2-3, with D perhaps TRBD2 (5 bases). The sequenced material came from naive CD4+ T cells from PBMCs. Documented subset: CD45RA+ positively selected. This sequence was found in a man younger than 30 in good health. Some clones in this sample may be carry-over from other donors' samples. In DNA, the CDR3 is TGTGCCAGCAGCCAACTCTGGACTAGCACAGATACGCAGTATTTT. Translated: CASSQLWTSTDTQYF.